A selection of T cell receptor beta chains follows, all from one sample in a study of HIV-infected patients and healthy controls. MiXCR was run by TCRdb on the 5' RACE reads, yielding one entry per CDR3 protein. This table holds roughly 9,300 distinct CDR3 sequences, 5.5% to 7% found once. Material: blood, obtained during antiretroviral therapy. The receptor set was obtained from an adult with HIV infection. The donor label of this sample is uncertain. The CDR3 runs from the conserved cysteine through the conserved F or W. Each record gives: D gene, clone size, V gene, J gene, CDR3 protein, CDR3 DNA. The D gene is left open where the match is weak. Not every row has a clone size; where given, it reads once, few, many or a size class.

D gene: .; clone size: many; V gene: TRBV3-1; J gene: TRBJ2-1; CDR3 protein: CASSPIGQYNEQFF; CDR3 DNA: TGTGCCAGCAGCCCTATCGGACAGTACAATGAGCAGTTCTTC
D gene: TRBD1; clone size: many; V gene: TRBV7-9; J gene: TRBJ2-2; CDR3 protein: CASSSIPGQGANTGELFF; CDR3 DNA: TGTGCCAGCAGCTCCATCCCGGGACAGGGGGCGAACACCGGGGAGCTGTTTTTT
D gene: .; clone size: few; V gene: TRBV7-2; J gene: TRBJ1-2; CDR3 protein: CASSIGQLNYGYTF; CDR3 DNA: TGTGCCAGCAGCATAGGACAGCTTAACTATGGCTACACCTTC
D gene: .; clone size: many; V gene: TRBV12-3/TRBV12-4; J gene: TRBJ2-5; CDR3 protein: CASSLDYSETQYF; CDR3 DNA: TGTGCCAGCAGTCTTGACTATTCAGAGACCCAGTACTTC
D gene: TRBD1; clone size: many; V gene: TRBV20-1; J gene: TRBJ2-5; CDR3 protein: CSAGRPGQGAETQYF; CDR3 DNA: TGCAGTGCTGGCCGTCCGGGACAGGGGGCAGAGACCCAGTACTTC
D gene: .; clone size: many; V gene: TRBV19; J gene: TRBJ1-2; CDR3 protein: CASSLAGTTEGYTF; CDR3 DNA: TGTGCCAGTAGCCTGGCCGGGACAACGGAAGGCTACACCTTC
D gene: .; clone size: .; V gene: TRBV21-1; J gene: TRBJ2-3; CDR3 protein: CASISFGGYTDTQYF; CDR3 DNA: TGTGCCAGCATCTCCTTCGGAGGGTACACAGATACGCAGTATTTT
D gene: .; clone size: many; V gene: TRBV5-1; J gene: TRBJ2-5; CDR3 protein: CASSLGQTGETQYF; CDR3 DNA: TGCGCCAGCAGCTTGGGACAGACGGGAGAGACCCAGTACTTC
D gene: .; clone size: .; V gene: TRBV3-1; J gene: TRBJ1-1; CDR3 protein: CASSPGLQKNTEAFF; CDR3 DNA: TGTGCCAGCAGCCCAGGGCTTCAAAAGAACACTGAAGCTTTCTTT
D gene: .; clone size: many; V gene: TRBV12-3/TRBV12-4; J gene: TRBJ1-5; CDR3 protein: CASSLGSGHQPQHF; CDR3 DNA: TGTGCCAGCAGTCTCGGTTCTGGGCATCAGCCCCAGCATTTT
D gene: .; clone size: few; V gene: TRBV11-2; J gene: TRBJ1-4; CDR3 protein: CASSLAWRGNEKLFF; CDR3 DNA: TGTGCCAGCAGCTTAGCCTGGCGAGGGAATGAAAAACTGTTTTTT
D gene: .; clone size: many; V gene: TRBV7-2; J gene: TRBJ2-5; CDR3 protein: CASSFAGALMETQYF; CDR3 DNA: TGTGCCAGCAGTTTCGCTGGGGCCCTCATGGAGACCCAGTACTTC
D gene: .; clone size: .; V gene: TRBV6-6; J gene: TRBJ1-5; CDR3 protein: CASSPPGYQPQHF; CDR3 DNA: TGTGCCAGCAGCCCCCCGGGGTACCAGCCCCAGCATTTT
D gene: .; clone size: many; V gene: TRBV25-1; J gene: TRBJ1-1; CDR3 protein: CASSYLTGAFF; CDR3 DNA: TGTGCCAGCAGTTACTTGACAGGAGCTTTCTTT
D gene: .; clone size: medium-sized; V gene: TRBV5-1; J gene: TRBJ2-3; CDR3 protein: CASSVASTDTQYF; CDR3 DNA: TGCGCCAGCAGCGTGGCTAGCACAGATACGCAGTATTTT
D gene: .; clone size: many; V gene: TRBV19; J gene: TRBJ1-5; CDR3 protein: CASNQFNQPQHF; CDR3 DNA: TGTGCCAGTAACCAATTCAATCAGCCCCAGCATTTT
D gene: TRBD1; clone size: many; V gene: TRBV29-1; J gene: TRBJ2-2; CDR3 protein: CSVGWTGGGGELFF; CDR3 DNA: TGCAGCGTCGGTTGGACAGGGGGCGGCGGGGAGCTGTTTTTT
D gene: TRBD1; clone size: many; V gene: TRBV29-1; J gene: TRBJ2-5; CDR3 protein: CSVGGGQGYQETQYF; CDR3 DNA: TGCAGCGTTGGAGGGGGACAGGGGTACCAAGAGACCCAGTACTTC
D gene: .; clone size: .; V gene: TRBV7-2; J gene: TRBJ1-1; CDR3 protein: CASSFKFGNTEAFF; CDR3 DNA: TGTGCCAGCAGCTTTAAGTTTGGGAACACTGAAGCTTTCTTT
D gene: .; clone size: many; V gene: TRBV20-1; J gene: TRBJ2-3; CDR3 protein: CSASTPPDTQYF; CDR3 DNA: TGCAGTGCTTCCACTCCCCCAGATACGCAGTATTTT
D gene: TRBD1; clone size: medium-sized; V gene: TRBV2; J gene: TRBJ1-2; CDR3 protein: CASSGTGLYGYTF; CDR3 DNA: TGTGCCAGCAGTGGGACAGGGCTCTATGGCTACACCTTC
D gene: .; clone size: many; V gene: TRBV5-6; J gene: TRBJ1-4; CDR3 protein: CASSSHAGANEKLFF; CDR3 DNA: TGTGCCAGCAGCTCTCACGCAGGGGCGAATGAAAAACTGTTTTTT
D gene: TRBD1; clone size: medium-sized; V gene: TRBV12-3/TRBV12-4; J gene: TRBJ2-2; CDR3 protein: CASSLATIGTVGTTNTGELFF; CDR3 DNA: TGTGCCAGCAGTTTAGCGACTATTGGGACAGTGGGTACAACGAACACCGGGGAGCTGTTTTTT
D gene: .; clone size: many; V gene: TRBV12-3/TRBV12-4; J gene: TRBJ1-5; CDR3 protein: CASSQGIGQPQHF; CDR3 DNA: TGTGCCAGCAGTCAGGGGATAGGTCAGCCCCAGCATTTT
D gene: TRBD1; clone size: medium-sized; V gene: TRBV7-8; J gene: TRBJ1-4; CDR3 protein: CASSREAYRGRSTNEKLFF; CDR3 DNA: TGTGCCAGCAGCCGAGAAGCGTACAGGGGGAGAAGTACTAATGAAAAACTGTTTTTT
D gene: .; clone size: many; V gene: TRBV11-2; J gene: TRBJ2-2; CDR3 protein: CASSLWAANTGELFF; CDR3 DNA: TGTGCCAGCAGCTTATGGGCGGCGAACACCGGGGAGCTGTTTTTT
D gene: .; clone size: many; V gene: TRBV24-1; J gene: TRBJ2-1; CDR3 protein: CATKDSAYNEQFF; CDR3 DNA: TGTGCCACCAAGGACTCCGCTTACAATGAGCAGTTCTTC
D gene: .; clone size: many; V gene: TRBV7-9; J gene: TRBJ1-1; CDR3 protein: CASSLRGTGTEAFF; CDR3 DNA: TGTGCCAGCAGCTTGAGGGGTACGGGCACTGAAGCTTTCTTT
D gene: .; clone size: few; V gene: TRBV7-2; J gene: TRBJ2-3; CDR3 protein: CASSRSYTQYF; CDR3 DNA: TGTGCCAGCAGCCGCAGCTATACGCAGTATTTT
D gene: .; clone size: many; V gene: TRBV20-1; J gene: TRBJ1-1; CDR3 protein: CSARGFGNRVNTEAFF; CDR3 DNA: TGCAGTGCCAGAGGGTTTGGAAACCGAGTGAACACTGAAGCTTTCTTT
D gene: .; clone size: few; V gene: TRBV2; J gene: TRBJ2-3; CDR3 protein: CASSEFTGDTQYF; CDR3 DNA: TGTGCCAGCAGTGAGTTTACTGGAGATACGCAGTATTTT
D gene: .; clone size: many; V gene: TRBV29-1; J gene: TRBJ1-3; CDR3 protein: CSALIYSGNTIYF; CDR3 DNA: TGCAGCGCACTCATTTACTCTGGAAACACCATATATTTT
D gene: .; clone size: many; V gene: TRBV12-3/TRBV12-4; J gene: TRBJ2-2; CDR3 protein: CASSFSPRGSRELFF; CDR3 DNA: TGTGCCAGCAGTTTCTCCCCTCGAGGATCCAGGGAGCTGTTTTTT
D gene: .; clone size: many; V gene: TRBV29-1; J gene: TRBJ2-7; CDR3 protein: CSARRGLSEQYF; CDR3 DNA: TGCAGCGCCCGCCGGGGGCTGTCCGAGCAGTACTTC
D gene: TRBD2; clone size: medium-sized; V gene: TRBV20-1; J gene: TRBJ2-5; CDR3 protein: CSARDNFSGKKETQYF; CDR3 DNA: TGCAGTGCTAGAGATAATTTCAGCGGGAAAAAAGAGACCCAGTACTTC
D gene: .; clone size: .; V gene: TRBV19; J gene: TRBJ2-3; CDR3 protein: CATQVFPTDTQYF; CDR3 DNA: TGTGCCACCCAAGTTTTCCCCACAGATACGCAGTATTTT
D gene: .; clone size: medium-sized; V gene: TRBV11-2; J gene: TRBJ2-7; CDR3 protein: CASSLARGGYEQYF; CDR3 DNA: TGTGCCAGCAGCTTGGCTCGCGGAGGGTACGAGCAGTACTTC
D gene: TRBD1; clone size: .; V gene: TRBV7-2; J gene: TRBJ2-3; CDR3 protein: CASSRDRGLDTQYF; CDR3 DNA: TGTGCCAGCAGCCGGGACAGGGGGCTAGATACGCAGTATTTT
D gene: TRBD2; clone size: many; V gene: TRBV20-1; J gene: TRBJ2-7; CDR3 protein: CSVAVSGSSYEQYF; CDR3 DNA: TGCAGTGTTGCGGTGAGCGGGAGCTCCTACGAGCAGTACTTC
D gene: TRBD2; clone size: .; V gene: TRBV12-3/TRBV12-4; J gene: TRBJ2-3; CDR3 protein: CASSSGGAGTDTQYF; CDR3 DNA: TGTGCCAGCAGTTCGGGGGGGGCCGGCACAGATACGCAGTATTTT
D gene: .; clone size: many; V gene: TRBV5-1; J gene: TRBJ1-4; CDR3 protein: CASSLDSAANEKLFF; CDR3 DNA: TGCGCCAGCAGCTTGGACTCCGCGGCTAATGAAAAACTGTTTTTT
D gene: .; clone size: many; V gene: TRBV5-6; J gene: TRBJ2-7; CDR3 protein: CASSLGGGEEQYF; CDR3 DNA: TGTGCCAGCAGCTTGGGGGGCGGGGAGGAGCAGTACTTC
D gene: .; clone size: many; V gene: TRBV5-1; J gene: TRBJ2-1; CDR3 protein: CASSLVPNDEQFF; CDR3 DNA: TGCGCCAGCAGCTTGGTTCCTAACGATGAGCAGTTCTTC